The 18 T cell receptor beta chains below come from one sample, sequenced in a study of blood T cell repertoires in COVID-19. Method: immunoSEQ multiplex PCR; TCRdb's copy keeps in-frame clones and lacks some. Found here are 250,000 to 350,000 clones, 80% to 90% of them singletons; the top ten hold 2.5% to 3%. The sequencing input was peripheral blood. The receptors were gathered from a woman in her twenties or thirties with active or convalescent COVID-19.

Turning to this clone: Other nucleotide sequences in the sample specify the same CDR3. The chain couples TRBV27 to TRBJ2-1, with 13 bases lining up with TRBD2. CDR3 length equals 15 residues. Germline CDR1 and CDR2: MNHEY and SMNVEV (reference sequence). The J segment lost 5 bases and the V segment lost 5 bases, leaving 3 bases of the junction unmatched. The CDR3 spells CASSPGLAGDNEQFF. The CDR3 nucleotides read TGTGCCAGCAGTCCCGGACTAGCGGGGGACAATGAGCAGTTCTTC.

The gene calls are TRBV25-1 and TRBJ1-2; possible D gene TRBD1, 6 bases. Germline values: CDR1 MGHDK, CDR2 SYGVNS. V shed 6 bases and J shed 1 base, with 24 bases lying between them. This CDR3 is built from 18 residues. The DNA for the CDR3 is TGTGCCAGCAGCTCGCCCTATCCAAGGGGGACGGATAACTATGGCTACACCTTC. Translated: CASSSPYPRGTDNYGYTF.

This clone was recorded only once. This CDR3 is CASSNRAGYTEAFF. Here the CDR3 DNA reads TGTGCCAGCAGTAACAGGGCAGGGTACACTGAAGCTTTCTTT. V is TRBV6-5 and J is TRBJ1-1, with D possibly being TRBD1 (6 bases). Germline V gives CDR1 MNHEY, CDR2 SVGAGI. The CDR3 has 14 residues. V was trimmed by 5 bases and J by 3 bases, leaving 13 bases between them.

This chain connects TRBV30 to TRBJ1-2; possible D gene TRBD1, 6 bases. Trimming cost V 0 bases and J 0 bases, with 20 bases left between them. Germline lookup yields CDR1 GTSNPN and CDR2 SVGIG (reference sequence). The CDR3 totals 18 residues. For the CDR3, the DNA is TGTGCCTGGAGTGTACTGCCAGGGGCCGCGCGGACTAACTATGGCTACACCTTC. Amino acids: CAWSVLPGAARTNYGYTF.

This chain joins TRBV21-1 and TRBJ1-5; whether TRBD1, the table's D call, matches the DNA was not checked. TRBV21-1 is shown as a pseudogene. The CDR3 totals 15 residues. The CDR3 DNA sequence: TGTGCCAGCAGCGGCACAGCTTATAGCAATCAGCCCCAGCATTTT. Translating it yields CASSGTAYSNQPQHF.

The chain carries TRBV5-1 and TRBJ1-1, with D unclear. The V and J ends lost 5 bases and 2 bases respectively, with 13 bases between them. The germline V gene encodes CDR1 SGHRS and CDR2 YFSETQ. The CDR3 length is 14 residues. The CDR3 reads CASSQYQVNTEAFF. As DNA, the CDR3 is TGCGCCAGCAGTCAATATCAGGTAAACACTGAAGCTTTCTTT.

The CDR3 sequence is CSVADNRDSPLHF. For the CDR3, the DNA is TGCAGCGTTGCCGATAACAGGGATTCACCCCTCCACTTT. V usage is TRBV29-1 and J usage is TRBJ1-6; possibly TRBD1 for D (6 bases). Germline V gene sequence: CDR1 SQVTM, CDR2 ANQGSEA. The CDR3 is 13 residues long. V was cut by 4 bases and J by 8 bases, with 12 bases left in between.

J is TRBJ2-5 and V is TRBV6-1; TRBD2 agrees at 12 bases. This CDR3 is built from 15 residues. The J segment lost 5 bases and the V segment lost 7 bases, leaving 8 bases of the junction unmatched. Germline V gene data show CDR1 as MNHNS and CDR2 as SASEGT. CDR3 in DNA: TGTGCCAGCATCCAAAGGCTAGCGGGGGGGGAGACCCAGTACTTC. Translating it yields CASIQRLAGGETQYF.

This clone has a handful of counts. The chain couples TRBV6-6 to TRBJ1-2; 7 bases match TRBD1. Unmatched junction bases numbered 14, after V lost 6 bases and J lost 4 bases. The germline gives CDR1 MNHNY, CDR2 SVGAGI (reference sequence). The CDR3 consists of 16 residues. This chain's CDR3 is CASSDQQGRALYGYTF. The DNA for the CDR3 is TGTGCCAGCAGCGATCAACAGGGGAGAGCCCTCTATGGCTACACCTTC.

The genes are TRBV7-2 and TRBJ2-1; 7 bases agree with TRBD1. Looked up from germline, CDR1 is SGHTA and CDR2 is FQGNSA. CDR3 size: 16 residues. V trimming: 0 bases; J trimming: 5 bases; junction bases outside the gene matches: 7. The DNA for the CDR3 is TGTGCCAGCAGCTTAGCGATAACAGGGGCTCACAATGAGCAGTTCTTC. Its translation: CASSLAITGAHNEQFF. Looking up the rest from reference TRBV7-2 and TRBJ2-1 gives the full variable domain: GAGVSQSPSNKVTEKGKDVELRCDPISGHTALYWYRQSLGQGLEFLIYFQGNSAPDKSGLPSDRFSAERTGGSVSTLTIQRTQQEDSAVYLCASSLAITGAHNEQFFGPGTRLTVL.

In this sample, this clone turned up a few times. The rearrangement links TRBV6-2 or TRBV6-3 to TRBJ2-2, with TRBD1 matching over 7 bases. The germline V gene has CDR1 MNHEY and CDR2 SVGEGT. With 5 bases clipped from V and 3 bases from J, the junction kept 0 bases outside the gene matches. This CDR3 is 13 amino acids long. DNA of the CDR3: TGTGCCAGCAGTGGGACAGACACCGGGGAGCTGTTTTTT. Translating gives CASSGTDTGELFF.

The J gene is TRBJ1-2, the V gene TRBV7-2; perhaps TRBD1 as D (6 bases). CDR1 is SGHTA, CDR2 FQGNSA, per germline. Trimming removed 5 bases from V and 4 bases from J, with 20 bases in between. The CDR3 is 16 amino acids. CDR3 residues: CASSQDQGIGLYGYTF. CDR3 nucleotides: TGTGCCAGCAGCCAGGATCAGGGGATAGGCCTCTATGGCTACACCTTC. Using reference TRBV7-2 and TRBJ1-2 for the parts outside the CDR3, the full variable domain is GAGVSQSPSNKVTEKGKDVELRCDPISGHTALYWYRQSLGQGLEFLIYFQGNSAPDKSGLPSDRFSAERTGGSVSTLTIQRTQQEDSAVYLCASSQDQGIGLYGYTFGSGTRLTVV.

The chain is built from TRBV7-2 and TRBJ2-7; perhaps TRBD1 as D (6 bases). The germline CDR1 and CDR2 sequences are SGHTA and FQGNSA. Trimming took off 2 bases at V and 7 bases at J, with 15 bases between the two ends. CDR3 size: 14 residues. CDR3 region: CASSLSGGPKEQYF. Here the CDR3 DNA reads TGTGCCAGCAGCTTAAGTGGGGGCCCTAAAGAGCAGTACTTC.

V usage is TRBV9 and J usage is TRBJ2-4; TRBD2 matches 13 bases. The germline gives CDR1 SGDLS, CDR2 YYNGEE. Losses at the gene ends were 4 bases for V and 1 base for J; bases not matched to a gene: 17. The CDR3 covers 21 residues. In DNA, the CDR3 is TGTGCCAGCAGCCCACGACTAGCGGGGGGAGACCCTGTAGGGGCCAAAAACATTCAGTACTTC. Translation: CASSPRLAGGDPVGAKNIQYF.

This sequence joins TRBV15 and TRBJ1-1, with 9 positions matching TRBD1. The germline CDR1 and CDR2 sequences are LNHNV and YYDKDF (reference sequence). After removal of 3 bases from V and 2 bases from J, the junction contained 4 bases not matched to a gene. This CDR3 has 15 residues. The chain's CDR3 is CATSSGQGLNTEAFF. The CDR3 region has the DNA TGTGCCACCAGCAGCGGACAGGGGTTAAACACTGAAGCTTTCTTT.

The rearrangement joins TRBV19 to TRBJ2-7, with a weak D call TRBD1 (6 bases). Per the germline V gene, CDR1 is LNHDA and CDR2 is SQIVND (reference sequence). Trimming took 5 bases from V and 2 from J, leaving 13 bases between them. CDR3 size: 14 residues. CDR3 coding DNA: TGTGCCAGTAGTCGAACAGGGTCCCCCTACGAGCAGTACTTC. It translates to CASSRTGSPYEQYF.

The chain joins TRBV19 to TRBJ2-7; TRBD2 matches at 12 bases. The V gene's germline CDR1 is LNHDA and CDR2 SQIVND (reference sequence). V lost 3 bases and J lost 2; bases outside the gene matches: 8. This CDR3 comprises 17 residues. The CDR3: CASSIRLAGAIAYEQYF. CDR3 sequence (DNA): TGTGCCAGTAGTATCCGACTAGCGGGGGCCATCGCCTACGAGCAGTACTTC. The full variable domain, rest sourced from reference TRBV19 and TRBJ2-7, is DGGITQSPKYLFRKEGQNVTLSCEQNLNHDAMYWYRQDPGQGLRLIYYSQIVNDFQKGDIAEGYSVSREKKESFPLTVTSAQKNPTAFYLCASSIRLAGAIAYEQYFGPGTRLTVT.

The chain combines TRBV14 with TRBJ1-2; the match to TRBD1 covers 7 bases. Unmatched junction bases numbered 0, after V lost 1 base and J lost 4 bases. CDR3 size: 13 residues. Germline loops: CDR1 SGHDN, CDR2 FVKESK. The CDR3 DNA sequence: TGTGCCAGCAGCCAAGCAGGGGGCTATGGCTACACCTTC. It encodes CASSQAGGYGYTF.